One and the same sample provided the 17 T cell receptor beta chains below, sequenced in a study of post-analysis software for immune sequencing data. cDNA libraries for TCR beta contained unique molecular identifiers. TCRdb reanalysed the PCR reads using MiXCR and keeps one entry per CDR3 protein. The table records roughly 650,000 distinct CDR3 sequences, over 45% of them present only once. For these receptors, no antigen is known. General observations from the study: Controls had lower frequencies than patients of roughly five TRBV segments, which included TRBV5-6, TRBV5-1 and TRBV20-1.

The source material was blood. The receptors originated from a girl under 10 years old with multiple sclerosis.

The chain recombines TRBV12-3 or TRBV12-4 with TRBJ2-1; D is undetermined. Trimming stripped 3 bases from V and 4 bases from J, with 10 bases between. This CDR3 is built from 14 residues. The CDR3 sequence: CASSFDLFYNEQFF. The DNA for the CDR3 is TGTGCCAGCAGTTTCGACCTCTTTTACAATGAGCAGTTCTTC.

V and J are TRBV7-6 and TRBJ2-7, with D possibly TRBD1 on 6 matching bases. The length of the CDR3 is 13 residues. CDR1 and CDR2 from the germline V gene are SGHVS and FNYEAQ. Trimming took 1 base from V and 8 from J, leaving 12 bases between them. CDR3 nucleotides: TGTGCCAGCAGCTTAGTGGGGACAAGTCAGCAGTACTTC. It yields the protein CASSLVGTSQQYF.

In this sample, this clonotype turned up a few times. Mismatch with germline at one junction end may stem from a read error. V gene TRBV3-1 combines with J gene TRBJ2-1; 8 bases agree with TRBD2. CDR3 length equals 15 residues. CDR1 LGHDT and CDR2 YNNKEL come from the germline V gene (reference sequence). The CDR3 loop is CASRQAGDNGGEQFF. The CDR3 coding sequence is TGTGCCAGCAGGCAAGCGGGAGACAACGGCGGTGAGCAGTTCTTC.

This chain uses TRBV20-1 with TRBJ1-2; 9 nucleotides line up with TRBD1. Germline V gene lookup returns CDR1 DFQATT and CDR2 SNEGSKA (reference sequence). After removal of 5 bases from V and 0 bases from J, the junction contained 4 bases not matched to a gene. This CDR3 has 14 amino acids. Here the CDR3 DNA reads TGCAGTGCTGCCGGGACAGGGCCTAACTATGGCTACACCTTC. Residues: CSAAGTGPNYGYTF.

The chain is built from TRBV20-1 and TRBJ2-1; TRBD1 matches at 9 bases. V shed 5 bases and J 9 bases; nucleotides not matched to a gene: 11. CDR1 is DFQATT and CDR2 is SNEGSKA in the germline V gene (reference sequence). The CDR3 runs 14 residues. The CDR3 region has the DNA TGCAGTGCTGCCCCTCTGGACAGGGGAAGTGAGCAGTTCTTC. Encoded protein: CSAAPLDRGSEQFF.

This clonotype was detected a few times. This chain connects TRBV12-3 or TRBV12-4 to TRBJ2-3; no clear D gene. CDR3 length equals 16 residues. Trimming shortened V by 4 bases and J by 2 bases, and 16 bases separated the two germline ends. CDR3 loop: CASSSIPQRFTDTQYF. CDR3 bases: TGTGCCAGCAGTTCCATCCCCCAACGGTTCACAGATACGCAGTATTTT.

This clonotype appeared a few times. The J gene is TRBJ2-5, the V gene TRBV27; D might be TRBD2 (6 bases). Germline V gene sequence: CDR1 MNHEY, CDR2 SMNVEV (reference sequence). With 9 bases removed from V and 3 bases from J, the gap between germline ends came to 11 bases. CDR3 length equals 12 residues. The chain's CDR3 is CASSRTKETQYF. In nucleotides, the CDR3 is TGTGCCAGTAGTCGGACTAAAGAGACCCAGTACTTC.

This clonotype has more than one count but fewer than ten. This chain connects TRBV6-2 or TRBV6-3 to TRBJ2-5; D is unclear. V shed 6 bases and J shed 2 bases, with 7 bases lying between them. The germline V gene encodes CDR1 MNHEY and CDR2 SVGEGT. This CDR3 has 12 amino acids. The CDR3: CASRGRQETQYF. The CDR3 DNA is TGTGCCAGCAGGGGAAGACAAGAGACCCAGTACTTC.

The V and J genes are TRBV5-6 and TRBJ2-1, with 10 positions matching TRBD2. Losses at the gene ends were 2 bases for V and 7 bases for J; bases not matched to a gene: 3. The CDR3 has 14 residues. Germline assignment: CDR1 SGHDT and CDR2 YYEEEE. CDR3 loop: CASSFLAGVNEQFF. The CDR3 DNA is TGTGCCAGCAGCTTCCTAGCGGGGGTAAATGAGCAGTTCTTC.

In its sample, this clonotype was seen a few times. The chain combines TRBV4-1 with TRBJ2-1; TRBD1 matches at 7 bases. Per the germline V gene, CDR1 is MGHRA and CDR2 is YSYEKL. V shed 6 bases and J 12 bases; nucleotides not matched to a gene: 20. The CDR3 length is 16 residues. CDR3 residues: CASRSTRDSGRGPQFF. As DNA, the CDR3 is TGCGCCAGCAGATCCACCCGGGACAGCGGTAGGGGACCGCAGTTCTTC.

V gene TRBV6-5 combines with J gene TRBJ2-1; tentatively, D is TRBD2 (5 bases). V was clipped by 2 bases and J by 7 bases, with 9 bases between them. The CDR3 contains 13 residues. The V gene's germline CDR1 is MNHEY and CDR2 SVGAGI. The CDR3 protein is CASSYGGFNEQFF. As DNA, the CDR3 is TGTGCCAGCAGTTACGGCGGGTTTAATGAGCAGTTCTTC.

This clonotype appeared a few times. The CDR3 loop reads CASSRKLTSGSYTDTQYF. CDR3 DNA sequence: TGTGCCAGCAGCCGAAAGCTAACTAGCGGGTCCTACACAGATACGCAGTATTTT. The rearrangement joins TRBV11-1 to TRBJ2-3; 9 bases line up with TRBD2. The V segment lost 5 bases and the J segment 2 bases; nucleotides outside the gene matches: 14. CDR1 SGHAT and CDR2 FQDESV come from the germline V gene (reference sequence). The CDR3 extends over 18 amino acids.

In this sample, this clonotype turned up a few times. As DNA, the CDR3 is TGCAGTGCTAGAGATCCCGTGGGGAGGGGTGAGCAGTTCTTC. Translating it yields CSARDPVGRGEQFF. V gene TRBV20-1 combines with J gene TRBJ2-1; the match to TRBD2 covers 7 bases. The junction had 8 bases not matched to a gene; V was cut back by 0 bases and J by 9 bases. Germline CDR1 reads DFQATT; CDR2 reads SNEGSKA (reference sequence). The CDR3 consists of 14 residues.

The CDR3, as DNA: TGTGCCAGCAGCCCCTTCTTAGAAAACACTGAAGCTTTCTTT. Its translation is CASSPFLENTEAFF. The J gene is TRBJ1-1, the V gene TRBV28; unclear D gene. The CDR3 sequence is 14 residues long. V was clipped by 6 bases and J by 2 bases, with 13 bases between them. Germline V gene data show CDR1 as MDHEN and CDR2 as SYDVKM.

The chain carries TRBV6-2 or TRBV6-3 and TRBJ2-1; TRBD1 matches at 7 bases. The CDR3 loop spans 15 amino acids. V lost 2 bases to trimming and J lost 5 bases; unmatched junction nucleotides: 6. The V gene's germline CDR1 is MNHEY and CDR2 SVGEGT. CDR3 bases: TGTGCCAGCAGTTACAGGGGGCGACCCAACAATGAGCAGTTCTTC. Its protein product is CASSYRGRPNNEQFF.

A few counts support this clonotype. The rearrangement uses TRBV6-6 and TRBJ2-3; possible D gene TRBD1, 5 bases. Germline-derived CDR1 and CDR2 are MNHNY and SVGAGI (reference sequence). Trimming cost V 8 bases and J 0 bases, with 15 bases left between them. The CDR3 is 15 residues long. CDR3 coding DNA: TGTGCCAGCCTATTGGGGCGAGCTAGCACAGATACGCAGTATTTT. It yields the protein CASLLGRASTDTQYF.

The V and J genes are TRBV6-6 and TRBJ2-1; the D gene is possibly TRBD2 (5 bases). The V end was cut by 6 bases, the J end by 7 bases, with 16 bases between. Looked up from germline, CDR1 is MNHNY and CDR2 is SVGAGI (reference sequence). This CDR3 comprises 14 residues. CDR3 coding DNA: TGTGCCAGCAGGGCCATAAGTAGGGAGAATGAGCAGTTCTTC. Translating it yields CASRAISRENEQFF.